This T cell receptor (beta chain) comes out of a study of blood T cells in healthy people across ages. Points from the study as a whole: Per million T cells, TCR beta diversity dropped roughly linearly as age increased. In long-lived donors, naive CD4+ cell counts and diversity exceeded those of aged donors.

Primers used in a second PCR of roughly 7 to 11 cycles were a sample-barcoded 5' primer and a J-beta primer mix. MiXCR, applied by TCRdb to the 5' RACE reads, yields one record per CDR3 protein. This table holds 730,000 or so distinct CDR3 sequences, approximately 40% found once. Germline V lookup: CDR1 SQVTM, CDR2 ANQGSEA. There are 14 residues in the CDR3. This clonotype appeared once. Its specificity is not known. A read error may be the cause here, since a much bigger clone is one base away. Staff drew about 10 milliliters of peripheral blood from each donor. The J gene is TRBJ2-4, the V gene TRBV29-1; 9 bases match TRBD1. Near its end, the DNA agrees better with TRBJ2-5, so the J call may be wrong. Material for sequencing was blood. The sequence was obtained from a man aged 80 or over in good health. The CDR3 region is CSVEGGTGQETQYF. For the CDR3, the DNA is TGCAGCGTTGAAGGGGGGACAGGGCAAGAGACCCAGTACTTC.